This T cell receptor beta chain derives from a study of T cell responses to AZD1222 COVID-19 vaccine. Study conclusions and caveats: Unmutated variant regions reportedly attract nearly half of all spike-specific TCRs. White British ancestry dominated among donors, who included more females, and clonal diversity was possibly underestimated. No repertoire was sampled before or during the peak T cell response, only after it.

TCRdb keeps only in-frame clones here, not all; method: immunoSEQ multiplex PCR. The top ten clones hold roughly 24% of a sample with almost 80,000 clones, about 90% of them seen once. Trimming removed 2 bases from V and 1 base from J, with 12 bases in between. Germline V gene sequence: CDR1 SNHLY, CDR2 FYNNEI. This CDR3 has 16 residues. Judged by abundance, this clone is medium-sized (0.01 to 0.1%). Its antigen is unidentified. The chain is built from TRBV2 and TRBJ1-5, with a tentative D call TRBD1 (5 bases). The sequences come from peripheral blood, collected on day 0 of AZD1222 vaccination. This clonotype originated in an adult in good health. CDR3 in amino acids: CASSEMGGRSNQPQHF. CDR3 nucleotide sequence: TGTGCCAGCAGTGAAATGGGGGGAAGGAGCAATCAGCCCCAGCATTTT.